These T cell receptor beta chains were read from a single sample in a study of cytomegalovirus exposure and HLA in healthy donors. The repertoire was sequenced with immunoSEQ multiplex PCR; TCRdb's copy has only in-frame clones and lacks some. Of approximately 79,000 clones in the sample, 60% to 85% were seen once. The source material was PBMCs. Source of these receptors: a male donor in good health and CMV-seropositive. Each CDR3 is given with its conserved first and last residue. The D gene is left open where the match is weak. Some rows have no size entry. The others give once, few or many, or a class for an expanded clone.

CDR3 length: 18
D gene: TRBD2
J gene: TRBJ2-3
clone size: NA
V gene: TRBV10-3
CDR3 protein: CAISGSASGRGGTDTQYF
CDR3 DNA: TGTGCCATCAGTGGGTCGGCTAGCGGGAGAGGGGGTACAGATACGCAGTATTTT

CDR3 length: 14
D gene: TRBD2
J gene: TRBJ2-7
clone size: NA
V gene: TRBV23-1
CDR3 protein: CASSSPGGAYEQYF
CDR3 DNA: TGCGCCAGCAGTTCCCCTGGGGGGGCCTACGAGCAGTACTTC

CDR3 length: 15
D gene: NA
J gene: TRBJ2-1
clone size: NA
V gene: TRBV5-4
CDR3 protein: CASSSGQSSYNEQFF
CDR3 DNA: TGTGCCAGCAGCTCCGGACAGAGCTCCTACAATGAGCAGTTCTTC

CDR3 length: 13
D gene: NA
J gene: TRBJ1-2
clone size: once
V gene: TRBV7-9
CDR3 protein: CASSPLGNYGYTF
CDR3 DNA: TGTGCCAGCAGCCCCCTGGGCAACTATGGCTACACCTTC

CDR3 length: 22
D gene: NA
J gene: TRBJ2-7
clone size: NA
V gene: TRBV18
CDR3 protein: CASSPRSLVSGPLSVVGYEQCF
CDR3 DNA: TGTGCCAGCTCACCACGCTCCCTGGTGTCAGGGCCCCTCTCTGTAGTTGGGTACGAGCAGTGCTTC

CDR3 length: 14
D gene: NA
J gene: TRBJ1-4
clone size: NA
V gene: TRBV5-1
CDR3 protein: CASSLGTGGEKLFF
CDR3 DNA: TGCGCCAGCAGCTTGGGGACGGGGGGAGAAAAACTGTTTTTT

CDR3 length: 15
D gene: NA
J gene: TRBJ1-1
clone size: NA
V gene: TRBV19
CDR3 protein: CASSTLPGQNTEAFF
CDR3 DNA: TGTGCCAGTAGTACCCTTCCTGGACAGAACACTGAAGCTTTCTTT

CDR3 length: 15
D gene: NA
J gene: TRBJ2-6
clone size: NA
V gene: TRBV5-1
CDR3 protein: CASSPTVSGANVLTF
CDR3 DNA: TGCGCCAGCAGCCCGACAGTTTCTGGGGCCAACGTCCTGACTTTC

CDR3 length: 14
D gene: TRBD1
J gene: TRBJ1-2
clone size: NA
V gene: TRBV28
CDR3 protein: CASSFTGTAEGYTF
CDR3 DNA: TGTGCCAGCAGTTTCACCGGGACAGCCGAAGGCTACACCTTC

CDR3 length: 11
D gene: NA
J gene: TRBJ2-1
clone size: NA
V gene: TRBV28
CDR3 protein: CASSLLAEQFF
CDR3 DNA: TGTGCCAGCAGTTTACTAGCGGAGCAGTTCTTC

CDR3 length: 17
D gene: NA
J gene: TRBJ2-3
clone size: once
V gene: TRBV28
CDR3 protein: CASSPVRMEGFTDTQYF
CDR3 DNA: TGTGCCAGCAGTCCGGTCCGAATGGAGGGGTTCACAGATACGCAGTATTTT

CDR3 length: 13
D gene: NA
J gene: TRBJ1-2
clone size: NA
V gene: TRBV30
CDR3 protein: CAWGKGYSYGYTF
CDR3 DNA: TGTGCCTGGGGGAAGGGGTATAGCTATGGCTACACCTTC

CDR3 length: 19
D gene: TRBD2
J gene: TRBJ2-3
clone size: NA
V gene: TRBV4-2
CDR3 protein: CASSHTGTSGGSGTDTQYF
CDR3 DNA: TGTGCCAGCAGCCACACCGGGACTAGCGGGGGTTCAGGCACAGATACGCAGTATTTT

CDR3 length: 16
D gene: TRBD1
J gene: TRBJ2-7
clone size: NA
V gene: TRBV4-3
CDR3 protein: CASSQAAGQGTYEQYF
CDR3 DNA: TGCGCCAGCAGCCAAGCCGCGGGACAGGGGACCTACGAGCAGTACTTC

CDR3 length: 16
D gene: TRBD2
J gene: TRBJ2-2
clone size: NA
V gene: TRBV6-5
CDR3 protein: CASSYYGGGASGELFF
CDR3 DNA: TGTGCCAGCAGTTACTACGGCGGGGGGGCCTCCGGGGAGCTGTTTTTT

CDR3 length: 21
D gene: TRBD2
J gene: TRBJ2-1
clone size: NA
V gene: TRBV18
CDR3 protein: CASSPSLRSDSGGLSYNEQFF
CDR3 DNA: TGTGCCAGCTCACCCTCCCTCCGGTCTGATAGCGGGGGCCTCTCCTACAATGAGCAGTTCTTC

CDR3 length: 16
D gene: TRBD2
J gene: TRBJ2-1
clone size: few
V gene: TRBV5-1
CDR3 protein: CASSLAGGGSVNEQFF
CDR3 DNA: TGCGCCAGCAGCTTGGCCGGGGGGGGGAGTGTCAATGAGCAGTTCTTC

CDR3 length: 14
D gene: NA
J gene: TRBJ1-1
clone size: NA
V gene: TRBV7-9
CDR3 protein: CASSKDSLNTEAFF
CDR3 DNA: TGTGCCAGCAGCAAGGACAGTTTGAACACTGAAGCTTTCTTT

CDR3 length: 9
D gene: NA
J gene: TRBJ1-2
clone size: NA
V gene: TRBV19
CDR3 protein: CASSPIHPF
CDR3 DNA: TGTGCCAGTAGTCCTATCCACCCTTTC

CDR3 length: 14
D gene: TRBD1
J gene: TRBJ1-3
clone size: few
V gene: TRBV5-1
CDR3 protein: CASLGQFEGNTIYF
CDR3 DNA: TGCGCCAGCTTGGGACAGTTTGAGGGAAACACCATATATTTT

CDR3 length: 16
D gene: NA
J gene: TRBJ1-1
clone size: NA
V gene: TRBV15
CDR3 protein: CATSRDTAAMNTEAFF
CDR3 DNA: TGTGCCACCAGCAGAGATACGGCGGCCATGAACACTGAAGCTTTCTTT

CDR3 length: 15
D gene: NA
J gene: TRBJ2-5
clone size: NA
V gene: TRBV11-2
CDR3 protein: CASSQNSGQQETQYF
CDR3 DNA: TGTGCCAGCAGTCAGAACTCGGGACAACAAGAGACCCAGTACTTC

CDR3 length: 12
D gene: NA
J gene: TRBJ2-3
clone size: once
V gene: TRBV27
CDR3 protein: CASTSGIDTQYF
CDR3 DNA: TGTGCCAGCACCTCAGGGATAGATACGCAGTATTTT

CDR3 length: 15
D gene: TRBD2
J gene: TRBJ2-7
clone size: NA
V gene: TRBV27
CDR3 protein: CASSYQGGGTYEQYF
CDR3 DNA: TGTGCCAGCAGTTACCAGGGCGGGGGGACCTACGAGCAGTACTTC

CDR3 length: 14
D gene: TRBD1
J gene: TRBJ2-7
clone size: NA
V gene: TRBV6-1
CDR3 protein: CASRRTGMAYEQYF
CDR3 DNA: TGTGCCAGCAGGAGGACAGGGATGGCCTACGAGCAGTACTTC

CDR3 length: 14
D gene: NA
J gene: TRBJ2-5
clone size: NA
V gene: TRBV19
CDR3 protein: CASSINQGQETQYF
CDR3 DNA: TGTGCCAGTAGTATAAACCAGGGACAAGAGACCCAGTACTTC

CDR3 length: 16
D gene: NA
J gene: TRBJ1-2
clone size: NA
V gene: TRBV7-9
CDR3 protein: CSSRANSRGRDYGYTF
CDR3 DNA: TGTTCCAGCCGGGCAAATTCCAGGGGTCGAGACTATGGCTACACCTTC

CDR3 length: 13
D gene: NA
J gene: TRBJ2-7
clone size: few
V gene: TRBV5-4
CDR3 protein: CASSLVGTYEQYF
CDR3 DNA: TGTGCCAGCAGCTTGGTCGGTACCTACGAGCAGTACTTC

CDR3 length: 14
D gene: TRBD1
J gene: TRBJ1-5
clone size: NA
V gene: TRBV28
CDR3 protein: CASSSRQGSQPQHF
CDR3 DNA: TGTGCCAGCAGTTCTAGACAGGGAAGTCAGCCCCAGCATTTT

CDR3 length: 13
D gene: NA
J gene: TRBJ2-7
clone size: once
V gene: TRBV6-5
CDR3 protein: CASSYTHYYEQYF
CDR3 DNA: TGTGCCAGCAGTTACACACATTACTACGAGCAGTACTTC

CDR3 length: 12
D gene: NA
J gene: TRBJ1-1
clone size: NA
V gene: TRBV5-1
CDR3 protein: CASSREGDEAFF
CDR3 DNA: TGCGCCAGCAGCAGGGAGGGTGATGAAGCTTTCTTT

CDR3 length: 17
D gene: NA
J gene: TRBJ1-1
clone size: once
V gene: TRBV6-1
CDR3 protein: CASSEAGFWVGGTEAFF
CDR3 DNA: TGTGCCAGCAGTGAAGCTGGTTTCTGGGTGGGAGGCACTGAAGCTTTCTTT

CDR3 length: 16
D gene: NA
J gene: TRBJ1-5
clone size: NA
V gene: TRBV6-1
CDR3 protein: CASSAQGKEGNQPQHF
CDR3 DNA: TGTGCCAGCAGTGCACAGGGAAAAGAGGGCAATCAGCCCCAGCATTTT

CDR3 length: 16
D gene: TRBD2
J gene: TRBJ2-1
clone size: NA
V gene: TRBV6-5
CDR3 protein: CASSYSLAGDHPEQFF
CDR3 DNA: TGTGCCAGCAGTTACTCCCTGGCGGGGGACCACCCCGAGCAGTTCTTC

CDR3 length: 14
D gene: NA
J gene: TRBJ1-2
clone size: once
V gene: TRBV2
CDR3 protein: CASSDRDKHYGYTF
CDR3 DNA: TGTGCCAGCAGTGACCGGGACAAACACTATGGCTACACCTTC

CDR3 length: 13
D gene: NA
J gene: TRBJ2-2
clone size: NA
V gene: TRBV7-3
CDR3 protein: CASRGGGTGELFF
CDR3 DNA: TGTGCCAGCAGAGGGGGGGGGACCGGGGAGCTGTTTTTT

CDR3 length: 17
D gene: TRBD1
J gene: TRBJ2-2
clone size: NA
V gene: TRBV7-3
CDR3 protein: CASSPPPWDRHTGELFF
CDR3 DNA: TGTGCCAGCAGCCCCCCTCCCTGGGACAGACACACCGGGGAGCTGTTTTTT

CDR3 length: 15
D gene: NA
J gene: TRBJ2-5
clone size: NA
V gene: TRBV7-9
CDR3 protein: CASSDIWGVQETQYF
CDR3 DNA: TGTGCCAGCAGCGACATTTGGGGGGTTCAGGAGACCCAGTACTTC

CDR3 length: 15
D gene: TRBD2
J gene: TRBJ2-7
clone size: NA
V gene: TRBV15
CDR3 protein: CATSRGTSVSYEQYF
CDR3 DNA: TGTGCCACCAGCAGAGGGACTAGCGTATCCTACGAGCAGTACTTC

CDR3 length: 15
D gene: NA
J gene: TRBJ2-7
clone size: NA
V gene: TRBV5-6
CDR3 protein: CASSSGPRGSYEQYF
CDR3 DNA: TGTGCCAGCAGCTCGGGTCCCAGGGGTTCCTACGAGCAGTACTTC

CDR3 length: 11
D gene: NA
J gene: TRBJ2-7
clone size: NA
V gene: TRBV28
CDR3 protein: CASSFMYEQYF
CDR3 DNA: TGTGCCAGCAGTTTCATGTACGAGCAGTACTTC

CDR3 length: 13
D gene: TRBD1
J gene: TRBJ1-2
clone size: NA
V gene: TRBV7-9
CDR3 protein: CASSFGQVYGYTF
CDR3 DNA: TGTGCCAGCAGCTTCGGACAGGTCTATGGCTACACCTTC

CDR3 length: 13
D gene: NA
J gene: TRBJ2-3
clone size: NA
V gene: TRBV7-6
CDR3 protein: CASSQMGGLGEHF
CDR3 DNA: TGTGCCAGCAGCCAGATGGGGGGTTTGGGAGAGCATTTT

CDR3 length: 12
D gene: NA
J gene: TRBJ2-7
clone size: NA
V gene: TRBV7-2
CDR3 protein: CASSSSSYEQYF
CDR3 DNA: TGTGCCAGCAGCTCCAGTTCCTACGAGCAGTACTTC

CDR3 length: 14
D gene: NA
J gene: TRBJ2-3
clone size: NA
V gene: TRBV2
CDR3 protein: CASTLGGLSDTQYF
CDR3 DNA: TGTGCCAGCACTCTGGGGGGGCTTAGTGATACGCAGTATTTT

CDR3 length: 14
D gene: NA
J gene: TRBJ2-5
clone size: once
V gene: TRBV6-5
CDR3 protein: CASSYGAREETQYF
CDR3 DNA: TGTGCCAGCAGTTACGGGGCTAGAGAAGAGACCCAGTACTTC

CDR3 length: 14
D gene: NA
J gene: TRBJ2-7
clone size: NA
V gene: TRBV7-6
CDR3 protein: CASSLALDSREQYF
CDR3 DNA: TGTGCCAGCAGCTTAGCCCTCGACAGTCGCGAGCAGTACTTC

CDR3 length: 12
D gene: NA
J gene: TRBJ1-1
clone size: NA
V gene: TRBV29-1
CDR3 protein: CSVERGGTEAFF
CDR3 DNA: TGCAGCGTTGAAAGGGGAGGCACTGAAGCTTTCTTT

CDR3 length: 14
D gene: NA
J gene: TRBJ1-5
clone size: NA
V gene: TRBV27
CDR3 protein: CASSFADSNQPQHF
CDR3 DNA: TGTGCCAGCAGTTTCGCGGATAGCAATCAGCCCCAGCATTTT

CDR3 length: 19
D gene: TRBD1
J gene: TRBJ1-4
clone size: NA
V gene: TRBV5-1
CDR3 protein: CASSLEPLGQGFGNEKLFF
CDR3 DNA: TGCGCCAGCAGCTTGGAGCCGCTGGGACAGGGTTTCGGTAATGAAAAACTGTTTTTT

CDR3 length: 14
D gene: TRBD1
J gene: TRBJ1-4
clone size: NA
V gene: TRBV28
CDR3 protein: CASSPGQGFRGLFF
CDR3 DNA: TGTGCCAGCAGTCCCGGACAGGGATTTAGGGGACTGTTTTTT

CDR3 length: 15
D gene: TRBD1
J gene: TRBJ2-3
clone size: NA
V gene: TRBV9
CDR3 protein: CASRRGQGSTDTQYF
CDR3 DNA: TGTGCCAGCAGGCGCGGACAGGGAAGCACAGATACGCAGTATTTT

CDR3 length: 17
D gene: TRBD1
J gene: TRBJ1-2
clone size: NA
V gene: TRBV4-1
CDR3 protein: CASSQNRVGTGNYGYTF
CDR3 DNA: TGCGCCAGCAGCCAAAACCGTGTAGGGACAGGGAACTATGGCTACACCTTC